The source of this T cell receptor beta chain is a study of regulatory T cells in long-lasting Graves disease. Notes on the study in general: Persistent disease samples used TRBV28, TRBJ1-2 and TRBJ2-5 preferentially. Not thyroid tissue but only peripheral blood was studied.

To make TCR beta libraries, researchers used iRepertoire HTBI primers and Arm-PCR of CDR3 regions. Under the authors' procedure: Samples jointly harbored 60 or so TRBV and 14 TRBJ segments. Each CDR3 protein is one row after TCRdb ran MiXCR on the multiplex PCR reads. The V and J calls were not made by the authors but by TCRdb's processing. Seen here are more than 450,000 distinct CDR3 sequences, around 16% observed once, and the top ten hold less than 15%. This clonotype was seen ten or more times. Its antigen is still unknown. The CDR3 contains 14 residues. CDR1 is KGHSH and CDR2 is LQKENI in the germline V gene. V gave up 3 bases and J gave up 6 bases; unmatched junction bases: 7. As for time point: newly diagnosed GD, antithyroid drugs for less than 3 months. PBMC-extracted RNA yielded the TCR library. These same data were also listed under a study on T cells in Graves' hyperthyroidism and ophthalmopathy. As that report states: Clinical symptoms, serum thyroxine and TRAb, thyroid ultrasound and orbital computed tomography together formed the diagnostic basis.

The sequencing here drew on peripheral blood mononuclear cells (PBMCs), taken at new diagnosis, from a patient treated with antithyroid drugs. The chain has TRBV18 and TRBJ2-7; 8 nucleotides agree with TRBD1. The receptor's source is a man between 40 and 49 years old with Graves disease. CDR3 sequence (DNA): TGTGCCAGCTCACCGTCCTCGACAGGGGTCGAGCAGTACTTC. Its protein is CASSPSSTGVEQYF.